This entry lists 27 T cell receptor beta chains sequenced from one sample in a study of T cell responses to AZD1222 COVID-19 vaccine. Profiling relied on immunoSEQ multiplex PCR, and the TCRdb table lists in-frame clones only, not all of them. The sample shows tens of thousands of clones, 60% to 85% of them seen only once. Sequences were derived from peripheral blood, sampled on day 0 of AZD1222 vaccination. All receptors derive from an adult in good health.

The rearrangement joins TRBV9 to TRBJ1-1; the D is unclear. Germline CDR1 and CDR2: SGDLS and YYNGEE. Trimming pared 4 bases from V and 5 bases from J, leaving 12 bases between. The length of the CDR3 is 13 residues. The CDR3 bases are TGTGCCAGCAGCCAACATCAGGAAACTGAAGCTTTCTTT. Protein: CASSQHQETEAFF.

In this sample, this clone is medium-sized. This rearrangement joins TRBV6-2 or TRBV6-3 to TRBJ1-1, with a possible D match to TRBD1 (6 bases). Germline CDR1 reads MNHEY; CDR2 reads SVGEGT. The CDR3 has 13 residues. The ends were cut back, 5 bases at V and 2 bases at J, with 9 bases in the middle. CDR3 DNA sequence: TGTGCCAGCAGTAGGACAGCCAACACTGAAGCTTTCTTT. Translation gives CASSRTANTEAFF.

In this sample, this clone turned up a few times. This sequence joins TRBV19 and TRBJ1-3; unclear D gene. The length of the CDR3 is 12 residues. V was pared by 7 bases and J by 4 bases, with 8 bases between. Germline CDR1 LNHDA, CDR2 SQIVND (reference sequence). The CDR3 DNA reads TGTGCCAGTATGGAGCAGGGAAACACCATATATTTT. This encodes CASMEQGNTIYF.

This sequence joins TRBV7-8 and TRBJ2-1, with 7 bases lining up with TRBD2. The V gene end was trimmed by 0 bases and the J gene end by 7 bases; junction bases not matched to a gene: 3. This CDR3 is built from 14 residues. Germline V lookup: CDR1 SGHVS, CDR2 FQNEAQ. The CDR3 reads CASSLALGGNEQFF. The CDR3 DNA reads TGTGCCAGCAGCTTAGCGCTCGGGGGGAATGAGCAGTTCTTC.

This clone was recorded once. The V and J genes are TRBV3-1 (or the pseudogene TRBV3-2) and TRBJ2-7, with D tentatively TRBD2 (6 bases). This CDR3 is 16 amino acids long. V gave up 0 bases and J gave up 0 bases, with 12 bases separating them. Looked up from germline, CDR1 is LGHDT and CDR2 is YNNKEL (reference sequence). CDR3 residues: CASSQDRGAYSYEQYV. The CDR3 bases are TGTGCCAGCAGCCAAGATCGCGGGGCTTACTCCTACGAGCAGTACGTC.

V is TRBV12-5 and J is TRBJ2-5; the D call may be TRBD1 or TRBD2 (5 bases each). Trimming cost V 6 bases and J 5 bases, with 13 bases left between them. This CDR3 has 13 residues. Germline loops: CDR1 LGHNT, CDR2 FRNRAP. The CDR3 is CASGATGPETQYF. CDR3 in DNA: TGTGCTAGTGGGGCTACGGGGCCGGAGACCCAGTACTTC. The variable domain in full, completed from reference TRBV12-5 and TRBJ2-5, reads DARVTQTPRHKVTEMGQEVTMRCQPILGHNTVFWYRQTMMQGLELLAYFRNRAPLDDSGMPKDRFSAEMPDATLATLKIQPSEPRDSAVYFCASGATGPETQYFGPGTRLLVL.

V usage is TRBV2 and J usage is TRBJ1-3; D unresolved. V was clipped by 5 bases and J by 4 bases, with 9 bases between them. The CDR3 is made up of 13 amino acids. CDR1 is SNHLY and CDR2 is FYNNEI in the germline V gene. The CDR3 DNA reads TGTGCCAGCAGTCGGGGTTCGGGAAACACCATATATTTT. As protein: CASSRGSGNTIYF.

V usage is TRBV24-1 and J usage is TRBJ1-4; no clear D gene. Germline V gene data show CDR1 as KGHDR and CDR2 as SFDVKD. The ends were cut back, 6 bases at V and 6 bases at J, with 10 bases in the middle. There are 13 residues in the CDR3. The CDR3, as DNA: TGTGCCACCAGTCCTGGTGTAGATGAAAAACTGTTTTTT. Protein sequence: CATSPGVDEKLFF.

This chain connects TRBV2 to TRBJ1-1; 10 bases are a match to TRBD1. V gave up 2 bases and J gave up 5 bases; unmatched junction bases: 5. The CDR3 covers 15 residues. Germline V gene sequence: CDR1 SNHLY, CDR2 FYNNEI. The CDR3 region is CASSESGQGLTEAFF. CDR3 sequence (DNA): TGTGCCAGCAGTGAATCGGGACAGGGGCTTACTGAAGCTTTCTTT.

The J gene is TRBJ2-7, the V gene TRBV7-6; 8 bases are a match to TRBD2. The junction had 4 bases not matched to a gene; V was cut back by 1 base and J by 2 bases. Germline-derived CDR1 and CDR2 are SGHVS and FNYEAQ. The CDR3 covers 15 residues. CDR3 protein: CASSLDSGRAYEQYF. Written as DNA, the CDR3 is TGTGCCAGCAGCTTAGACAGCGGGAGAGCCTACGAGCAGTACTTC.

The V gene is TRBV10-1, the J gene TRBJ1-2; D is undetermined. The CDR3 totals 14 residues. The germline gives CDR1 WNHNN, CDR2 SYGVQD (reference sequence). The ends were cut back, 3 bases at V and 4 bases at J, with 12 bases in the middle. Here the CDR3 DNA reads TGCGCCAGCAGTGACAACAGCCGACTCTATGGCTACACCTTC. The encoded protein is CASSDNSRLYGYTF.

The rearrangement joins TRBV2 to TRBJ1-4; D is unresolved. V lost 5 bases to trimming and J lost 3 bases, with 13 bases between them. The CDR3 totals 15 residues. CDR1 is SNHLY, CDR2 FYNNEI, per germline. The CDR3 region has the DNA TGTGCCAGCAGTCCGGAGGGAAGTGCTAATGAAAAACTGTTTTTT. Translated, it gives CASSPEGSANEKLFF. Drawing the rest from reference TRBV2 and TRBJ1-4, the complete variable domain is EPEVTQTPSHQVTQMGQEVILRCVPISNHLYFYWYRQILGQKVEFLVSFYNNEISEKSEIFDDQFSVERPDGSNFTLKIRSTKLEDSAMYFCASSPEGSANEKLFFGSGTQLSVL.

This clone was seen just once. This chain links TRBV6-2 or TRBV6-3 with TRBJ1-1; D unresolved. The CDR3 covers 13 residues. The germline CDR1 and CDR2 sequences are MNHEY and SVGEGT. Trimming took off 6 bases at V and 2 bases at J, with 10 bases between the two ends. The CDR3, as DNA: TGTGCCAGCAGCCTTACCACCAACACTGAAGCTTTCTTT. It is translated as CASSLTTNTEAFF.

The chain combines TRBV12-3 or TRBV12-4 with TRBJ1-4; D is uncertain. CDR3 size: 12 residues. V dropped 1 base and J dropped 7 bases, with 4 bases sitting between them. CDR3 sequence (DNA): TGTGCCAGCAGTTTAGTTCGTGAAAAACTGTTTTTT. Protein product: CASSLVREKLFF.

This clone was observed once. J is TRBJ2-1 and V is TRBV7-6, with 8 bases matching TRBD2. CDR3 length: 16 amino acids. The V gene end was trimmed by 3 bases and the J gene end by 4 bases; junction bases not matched to a gene: 8. CDR1 and CDR2 from the germline V gene are SGHVS and FNYEAQ. The DNA of the CDR3 is TGTGCCAGCAGCTTGCCCCGGAGCGGGGGTTACAATGAGCAGTTCTTC. Translating it yields CASSLPRSGGYNEQFF. Full variable domain (remainder filled in from reference TRBV7-6 and TRBJ2-1): GAGVSQSPRYKVTKRGQDVALRCDPISGHVSLYWYRQALGQGPEFLTYFNYEAQQDKSGLPNDRFSAERPEGSISTLTIQRTEQRDSAMYRCASSLPRSGGYNEQFFGPGTRLTVL.

The V gene is TRBV18, the J gene TRBJ2-7, with a possible D match to TRBD1 (6 bases). Trimming removed 3 bases from V and 6 bases from J, with 12 bases in between. CDR3 length: 13 amino acids. The germline V gene encodes CDR1 KGHSH and CDR2 LQKENI. CDR3 nucleotides: TGTGCCAGCTCACCGGAACAGGGTCGCGAGCAGTACTTC. Translation gives CASSPEQGREQYF.

This chain joins TRBV3-1 (or the pseudogene TRBV3-2) and TRBJ2-3; weak D call: TRBD1 (6 bases). V gave up 1 base and J gave up 1 base, with 12 bases separating them. Germline-derived CDR1 and CDR2 are LGHDT and YNNKEL (reference sequence). The CDR3 is 16 amino acids. CDR3: CASSQGQVGGTDTQYF. CDR3 sequence (DNA): TGTGCCAGCAGCCAAGGACAGGTAGGGGGCACAGATACGCAGTATTTT.

The rearrangement uses TRBV10-3 and TRBJ1-5; 8 bases are a match to TRBD1. V lost 9 bases to trimming and J lost 5 bases; unmatched junction nucleotides: 6. Germline V CDR1 and CDR2: ENHRY, SYGVKD. CDR3 length: 13 residues. CDR3 DNA sequence: TGTGCCATTGGACAGGGAGGGGATCAGCCCCAGCATTTT. Translation gives CAIGQGGDQPQHF.

The chain employs TRBV7-8 and TRBJ1-1; 7 bases fit TRBD1. This CDR3 comprises 15 residues. Trimming cost V 6 bases and J 5 bases; bases outside gene matches: 12. Germline values: CDR1 SGHVS, CDR2 FQNEAQ. In DNA, the CDR3 is TGTGCCAGCAGGGCCTACGGGACAGCGAGGACTGAAGCTTTCTTT. Translated, it gives CASRAYGTARTEAFF.

This clone was observed once. This sequence joins TRBV7-4 and TRBJ2-4; 8 nucleotides align to TRBD1. The ends lost 8 bases at V and 0 bases at J; junction bases unmatched: 12. Germline V CDR1 and CDR2: SGHVT, SQSDAQ. There are 17 residues in the CDR3. CDR3 DNA sequence: TGTGCCAGCCCCCCAGGGGGCAGTACTCTAGCCAAAAACATTCAGTACTTC. Translating it yields CASPPGGSTLAKNIQYF.

The chain combines TRBV7-9 with TRBJ1-6; 10 bases are a match to TRBD1. Germline lookup yields CDR1 SEHNR and CDR2 FQNEAQ (reference sequence). There are 14 residues in the CDR3. The J segment lost 9 bases and the V segment lost 3 bases, leaving 2 bases of the junction unmatched. CDR3 sequence (DNA): TGTGCCAGCAGCTTGGGGGACAGGGGTTCACCCCTCCACTTT. Amino acid sequence: CASSLGDRGSPLHF.

This clone rates as medium-sized (0.01 to 0.1%). The chain has TRBV20-1 and TRBJ1-2; no firm D call. V was shortened by 3 bases and J by 3 bases, with 2 bases between the two germline ends. Germline values: CDR1 DFQATT, CDR2 SNEGSKA (reference sequence). The CDR3 extends over 10 amino acids. CDR3 loop: CSASYYGYTF. Written as DNA, the CDR3 is TGCAGTGCTAGTTACTATGGCTACACCTTC.

The gene calls are TRBV7-3 and TRBJ2-1, with 16 bases fitting TRBD2. Germline CDR1 and CDR2: SGHTA and FQGTGA. The junction had 3 bases not matched to a gene; V was cut back by 5 bases and J by 8 bases. This CDR3 has 15 amino acids. The CDR3 DNA is TGTGCCAGCAGCCTCGGGACTAGCGGGAGGGATGAGCAGTTCTTC. This translates into CASSLGTSGRDEQFF.

The V gene is TRBV11-2, the J gene TRBJ1-3; D is unresolved. Germline loops: CDR1 SGHAT, CDR2 FQNNGV. This CDR3 is built from 14 residues. V was trimmed by 1 base and J by 1 base, leaving 5 bases between them. In DNA, the CDR3 is TGTGCCAGCAGCTTAGCCAATTCTGGAAACACCATATATTTT. It translates to CASSLANSGNTIYF. Based on the CDR3 plus reference TRBV11-2 and TRBJ1-3, the full variable domain is EAGVAQSPRYKIIEKRQSVAFWCNPISGHATLYWYQQILGQGPKLLIQFQNNGVVDDSQLPKDRFSAERLKGVDSTLKIQPAKLEDSAVYLCASSLANSGNTIYFGEGSWLTVV.

The J gene is TRBJ1-2, the V gene TRBV19, with D possibly TRBD1 on 5 matching bases. This CDR3 has 14 residues. Trimming shortened V by 3 bases and J by 6 bases, and 14 bases separated the two germline ends. Germline lookup yields CDR1 LNHDA and CDR2 SQIVND (reference sequence). This CDR3 reads CASSMKGWADGYTF. CDR3 in DNA: TGTGCCAGTAGTATGAAGGGGTGGGCTGATGGCTACACCTTC.

The chain employs TRBV7-2 and TRBJ1-1, with D possibly being TRBD1 (5 bases). The V and J ends lost 5 bases and 5 bases respectively, with 18 bases between them. Germline CDR1 reads SGHTA; CDR2 reads FQGNSA. CDR3 length: 15 residues. The CDR3 sequence: CASSPAPGTGTEAFF. DNA for the CDR3: TGTGCCAGCAGCCCGGCCCCTGGGACGGGAACTGAAGCTTTCTTT.

This clone was seen more than once but under ten times. Distinct nucleotide sequences in the sample also encode this CDR3. The chain joins TRBV2 to TRBJ1-2; D gene ambiguous. This CDR3 contains 13 residues. Trimming took off 3 bases at V and 0 bases at J, with 5 bases between the two ends. CDR1 and CDR2 from the germline V gene are SNHLY and FYNNEI. CDR3 loop: CASSEESNYGYTF. In nucleotides, the CDR3 is TGTGCCAGCAGTGAGGAGTCTAACTATGGCTACACCTTC.